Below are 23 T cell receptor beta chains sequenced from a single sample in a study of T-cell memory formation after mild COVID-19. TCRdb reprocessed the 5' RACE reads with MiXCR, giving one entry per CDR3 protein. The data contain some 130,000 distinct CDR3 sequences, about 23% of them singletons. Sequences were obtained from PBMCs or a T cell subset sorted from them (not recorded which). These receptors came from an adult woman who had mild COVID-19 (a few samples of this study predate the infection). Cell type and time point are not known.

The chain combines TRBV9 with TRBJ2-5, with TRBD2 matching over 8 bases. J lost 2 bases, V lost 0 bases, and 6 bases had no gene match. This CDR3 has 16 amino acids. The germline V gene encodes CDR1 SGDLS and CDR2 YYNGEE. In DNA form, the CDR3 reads TGTGCCAGCAGCGTAGATGCGGGGGGTGGGCAAGAGACCCAGTACTTC. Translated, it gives CASSVDAGGGQETQYF.

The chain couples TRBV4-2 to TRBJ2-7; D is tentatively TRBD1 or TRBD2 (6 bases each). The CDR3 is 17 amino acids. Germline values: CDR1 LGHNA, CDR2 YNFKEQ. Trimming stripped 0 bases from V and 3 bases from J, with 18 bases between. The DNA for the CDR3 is TGTGCCAGCAGCCAAGATCCCTCAGGAGGGGGGATCTACGAGCAGTACTTC. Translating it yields CASSQDPSGGGIYEQYF.

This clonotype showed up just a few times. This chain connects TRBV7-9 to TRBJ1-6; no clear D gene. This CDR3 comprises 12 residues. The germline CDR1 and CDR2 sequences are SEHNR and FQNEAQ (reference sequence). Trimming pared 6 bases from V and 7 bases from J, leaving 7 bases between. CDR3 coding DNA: TGTGCCAGCAGGAGCCCGAATTCACCCCTCCACTTT. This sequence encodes CASRSPNSPLHF. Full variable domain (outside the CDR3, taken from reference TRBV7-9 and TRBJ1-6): DTGVSQNPRHKITKRGQNVTFRCDPISEHNRLYWYRQTLGQGPEFLTYFQNEAQLEKSRLLSDRFSAERPKGSFSTLEIQRTEQGDSAMYLCASRSPNSPLHFGNGTRLTVT.

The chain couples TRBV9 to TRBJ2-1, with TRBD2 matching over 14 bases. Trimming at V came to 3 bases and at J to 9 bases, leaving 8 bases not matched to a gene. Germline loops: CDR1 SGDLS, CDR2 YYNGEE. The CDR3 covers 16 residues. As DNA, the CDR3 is TGTGCCAGCAGCGCCTCGGGACTAGCGGGAGTAGTTGAGCAGTTCTTC. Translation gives CASSASGLAGVVEQFF.

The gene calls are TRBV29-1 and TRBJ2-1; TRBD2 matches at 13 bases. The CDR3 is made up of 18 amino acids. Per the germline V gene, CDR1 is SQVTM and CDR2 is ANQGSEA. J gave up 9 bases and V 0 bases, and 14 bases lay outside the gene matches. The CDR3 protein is CSVEDRTSGRALVLEQFF. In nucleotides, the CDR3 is TGCAGCGTTGAAGATCGTACTAGCGGGAGGGCCTTAGTCCTTGAGCAGTTCTTC.

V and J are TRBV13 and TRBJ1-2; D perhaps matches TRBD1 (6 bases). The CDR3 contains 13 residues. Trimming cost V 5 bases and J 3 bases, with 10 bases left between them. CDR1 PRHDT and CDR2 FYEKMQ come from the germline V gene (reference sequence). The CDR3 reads CASSLGQHYGYTF. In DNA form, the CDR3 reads TGTGCCAGCAGCCTCGGACAGCACTATGGCTACACCTTC. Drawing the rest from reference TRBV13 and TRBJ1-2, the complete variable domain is AAGVIQSPRHLIKEKRETATLKCYPIPRHDTVYWYQQGPGQDPQFLISFYEKMQSDKGSIPDRFSAQQFSDYHSELNMSSLELGDSALYFCASSLGQHYGYTFGSGTRLTVV.

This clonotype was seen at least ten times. The CDR3 DNA reads TGTGCCAGCAGCCCCGGCGGGACGTCCTACAATGAGCAGTTCTTC. Protein sequence: CASSPGGTSYNEQFF. V gene TRBV11-2 combines with J gene TRBJ2-1, with D possibly matching TRBD2 (6 bases). V gave up 5 bases and J gave up 1 base, with 12 bases separating them. The CDR3 has 15 amino acids. Looked up from germline, CDR1 is SGHAT and CDR2 is FQNNGV.

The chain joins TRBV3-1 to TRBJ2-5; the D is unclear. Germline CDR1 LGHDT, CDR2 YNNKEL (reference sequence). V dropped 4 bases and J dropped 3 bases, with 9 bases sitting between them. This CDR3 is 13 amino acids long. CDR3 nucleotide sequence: TGTGCCAGCAGCCCAGACTGGGAAGAGACCCAGTACTTC. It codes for CASSPDWEETQYF.

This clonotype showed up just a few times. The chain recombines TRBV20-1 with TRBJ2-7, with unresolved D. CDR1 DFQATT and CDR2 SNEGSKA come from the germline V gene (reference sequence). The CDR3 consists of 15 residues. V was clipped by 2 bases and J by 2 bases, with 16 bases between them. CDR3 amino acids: CSARPLPPGAYEQYF. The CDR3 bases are TGCAGTGCTAGACCCCTCCCCCCAGGAGCCTACGAGCAGTACTTC.

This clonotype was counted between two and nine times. In nucleotides, the CDR3 is TGTGCCAGCAGCTTGGGCGGGGGAGGTACAGATACGCAGTATTTT. This encodes CASSLGGGGTDTQYF. The rearrangement joins TRBV7-6 to TRBJ2-3, with 7 bases identical to TRBD2. J was trimmed by 3 bases and V by 3 bases; bases with no gene match: 6. Germline V gene lookup returns CDR1 SGHVS and CDR2 FNYEAQ. CDR3 length: 15 amino acids.

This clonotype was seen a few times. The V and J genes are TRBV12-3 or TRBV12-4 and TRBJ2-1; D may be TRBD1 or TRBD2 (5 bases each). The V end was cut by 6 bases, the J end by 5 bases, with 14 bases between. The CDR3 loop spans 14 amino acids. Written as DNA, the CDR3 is TGTGCCAGCAGCCGGGACCTAAGGGACAATGAGCAGTTCTTC. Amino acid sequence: CASSRDLRDNEQFF.

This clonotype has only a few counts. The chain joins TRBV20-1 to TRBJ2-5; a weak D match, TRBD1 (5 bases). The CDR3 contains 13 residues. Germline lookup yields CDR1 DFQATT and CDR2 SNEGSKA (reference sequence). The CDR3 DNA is TGCAGCGGTGGCGTGGGAAAGGGGGAGACCCAGTACTTC. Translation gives CSGGVGKGETQYF.

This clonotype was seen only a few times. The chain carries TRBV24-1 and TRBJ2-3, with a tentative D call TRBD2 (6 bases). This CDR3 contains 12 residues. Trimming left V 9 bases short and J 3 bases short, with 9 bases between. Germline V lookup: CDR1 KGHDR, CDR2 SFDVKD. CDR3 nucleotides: TGTGCCACCGGAGGGTATACAGATACGCAGTATTTT. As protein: CATGGYTDTQYF.

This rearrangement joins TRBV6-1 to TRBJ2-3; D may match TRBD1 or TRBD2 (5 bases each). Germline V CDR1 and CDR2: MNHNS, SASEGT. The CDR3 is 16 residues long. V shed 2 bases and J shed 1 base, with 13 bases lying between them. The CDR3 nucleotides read TGTGCCAGCAGTGAACTGAGGGGCGGGCGCACAGATACGCAGTATTTT. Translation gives CASSELRGGRTDTQYF.

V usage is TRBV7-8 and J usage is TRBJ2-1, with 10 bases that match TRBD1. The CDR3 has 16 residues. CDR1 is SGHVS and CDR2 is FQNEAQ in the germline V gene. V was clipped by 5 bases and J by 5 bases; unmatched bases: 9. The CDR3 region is CASSNSDGTGDNEQFF. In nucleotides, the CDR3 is TGTGCCAGCAGCAACTCGGACGGGACAGGGGACAATGAGCAGTTCTTC.

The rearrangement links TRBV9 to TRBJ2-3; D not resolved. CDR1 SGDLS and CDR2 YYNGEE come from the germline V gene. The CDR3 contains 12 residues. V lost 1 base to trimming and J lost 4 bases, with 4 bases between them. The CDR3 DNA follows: TGTGCCAGCAGCGTACCCGCAGATACGCAGTATTTT. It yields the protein CASSVPADTQYF.

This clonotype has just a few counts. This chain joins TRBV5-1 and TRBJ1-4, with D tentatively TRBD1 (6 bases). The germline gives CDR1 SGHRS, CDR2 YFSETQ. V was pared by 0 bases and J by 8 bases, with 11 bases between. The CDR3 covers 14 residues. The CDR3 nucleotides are TGCGCCAGCAGCTTGGGACAGGAGGGGGAAAAACTGTTTTTT. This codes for CASSLGQEGEKLFF.

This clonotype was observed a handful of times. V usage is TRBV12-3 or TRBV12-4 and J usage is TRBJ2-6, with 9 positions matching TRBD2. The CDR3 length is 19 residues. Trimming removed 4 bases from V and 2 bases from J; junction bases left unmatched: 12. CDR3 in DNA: TGTGCCAGCAGTTCATCCGGGGGTAGCGGGAGACCTGGGGCCAACGTCCTGACTTTC. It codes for CASSSSGGSGRPGANVLTF.

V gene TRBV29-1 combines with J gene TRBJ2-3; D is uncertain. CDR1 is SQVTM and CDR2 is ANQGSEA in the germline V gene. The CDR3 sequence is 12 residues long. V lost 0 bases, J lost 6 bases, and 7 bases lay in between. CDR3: CSVEDLRDTQYF. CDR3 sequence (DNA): TGCAGCGTTGAAGATCTACGGGATACGCAGTATTTT.

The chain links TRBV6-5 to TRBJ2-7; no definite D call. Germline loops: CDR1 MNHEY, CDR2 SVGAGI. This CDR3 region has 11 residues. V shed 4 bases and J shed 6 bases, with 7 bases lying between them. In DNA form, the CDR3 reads TGTGCCAGCAGTTCCGCCGGCGAGCAGTACTTC. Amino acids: CASSSAGEQYF.

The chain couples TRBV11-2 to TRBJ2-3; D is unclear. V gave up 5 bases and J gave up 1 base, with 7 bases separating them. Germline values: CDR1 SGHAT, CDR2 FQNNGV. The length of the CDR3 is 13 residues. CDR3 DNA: TGTGCCAGCAGCGTCACGGGCACAGATACGCAGTATTTT. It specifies CASSVTGTDTQYF.

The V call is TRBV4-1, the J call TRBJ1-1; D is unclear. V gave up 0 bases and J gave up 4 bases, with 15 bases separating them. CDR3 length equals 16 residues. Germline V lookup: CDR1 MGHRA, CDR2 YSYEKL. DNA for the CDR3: TGCGCCAGCAGCCAAGAGGCATTAGTGTTACGCACTGAAGCTTTCTTT. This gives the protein CASSQEALVLRTEAFF.

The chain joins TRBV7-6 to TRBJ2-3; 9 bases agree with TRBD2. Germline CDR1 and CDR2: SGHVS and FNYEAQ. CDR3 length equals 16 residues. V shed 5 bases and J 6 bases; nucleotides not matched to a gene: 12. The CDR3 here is CASSRSPGGGADTQYF. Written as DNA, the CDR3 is TGTGCCAGCAGCCGCTCCCCTGGCGGGGGGGCTGATACGCAGTATTTT.